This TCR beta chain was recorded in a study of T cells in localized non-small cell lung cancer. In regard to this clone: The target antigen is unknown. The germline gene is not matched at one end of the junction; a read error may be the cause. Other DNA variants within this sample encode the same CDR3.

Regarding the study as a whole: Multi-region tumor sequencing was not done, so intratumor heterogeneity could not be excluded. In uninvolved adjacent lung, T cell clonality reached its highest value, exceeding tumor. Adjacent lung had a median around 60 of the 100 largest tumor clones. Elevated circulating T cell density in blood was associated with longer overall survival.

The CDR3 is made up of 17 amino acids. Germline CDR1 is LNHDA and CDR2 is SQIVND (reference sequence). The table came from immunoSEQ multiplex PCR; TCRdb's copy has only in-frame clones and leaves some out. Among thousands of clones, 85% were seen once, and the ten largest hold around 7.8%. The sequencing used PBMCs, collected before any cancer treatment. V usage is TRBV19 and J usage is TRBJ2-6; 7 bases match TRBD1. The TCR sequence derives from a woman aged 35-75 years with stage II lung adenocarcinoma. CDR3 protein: CASKIRDSLSGANVLTF. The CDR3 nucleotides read TGTGCCAGTAAAATCCGGGACAGCCTATCTGGGGCTAACGTCCTGACTTTC.